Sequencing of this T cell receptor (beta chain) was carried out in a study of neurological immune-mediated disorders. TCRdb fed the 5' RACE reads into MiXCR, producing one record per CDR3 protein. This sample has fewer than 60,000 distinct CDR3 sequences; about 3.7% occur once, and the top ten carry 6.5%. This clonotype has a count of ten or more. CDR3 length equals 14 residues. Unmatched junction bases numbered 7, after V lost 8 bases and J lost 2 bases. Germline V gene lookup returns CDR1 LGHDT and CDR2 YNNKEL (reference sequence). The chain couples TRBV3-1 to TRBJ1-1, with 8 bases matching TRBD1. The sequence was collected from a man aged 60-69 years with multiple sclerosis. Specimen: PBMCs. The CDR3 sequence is CASVLQGANTEAFF. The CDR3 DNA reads TGTGCCAGCGTCCTTCAGGGGGCTAACACTGAAGCTTTCTTT.